This record concerns one T cell receptor (beta chain) sequence. The antigen remains undetermined. These data originate in a study of T cell responses to AZD1222 COVID-19 vaccine. The study, taken as a whole, reports: A mostly white British donor set with more females was recruited, and clonal diversity was possibly underestimated. Nearly half of spike-specific TCRs reportedly target unmutated variant regions. In all cases, repertoires were sampled only after the peak T cell response.

Sequenced by immunoSEQ multiplex PCR; TCRdb stores in-frame clones only, minus some. The sample carries about 140,000 clones, more than 85% recorded once. This CDR3 is 16 amino acids long. The V end lost 4 bases, the J end lost 2 bases, and 15 bases lay between the germline ends. Germline V gene lookup returns CDR1 PRHDT and CDR2 FYEKMQ (reference sequence). V and J are TRBV13 and TRBJ2-1, with D possibly called TRBD1 or TRBD2 (5 bases each). The sequences come from peripheral blood, collected on day 0 of AZD1222 vaccination. The origin of this receptor is an adult in good health. CDR3 sequence reads: CASSWGPRSPYNEQFF. DNA of the CDR3: TGTGCCAGCAGCTGGGGACCCCGCAGCCCCTACAATGAGCAGTTCTTC.